This TCR beta chain was identified during a study of blood T cell repertoires in COVID-19. Seattle's cohort entered during active infection and was followed longitudinally. Germline lookup yields CDR1 SEHNR and CDR2 FQNEAQ (reference sequence). With 4 bases removed from V and 2 bases from J, the gap between germline ends came to 11 bases. The CDR3 consists of 14 residues. Profiled with immunoSEQ multiplex PCR; TCRdb holds only in-frame clones, not every one. Among some 290,000 clones listed, around 92% were seen once. Sequencing was carried out using peripheral blood. The J gene is TRBJ1-1, the V gene TRBV7-9; D unresolved. This TCR was sampled from a woman under 40 with COVID-19, enrolled during active disease. Written as DNA, the CDR3 is TGTGCCAGCAGCTCCCTAACAGTCAACACTGAAGCTTTCTTT. Its protein product is CASSSLTVNTEAFF. Using reference TRBV7-9 and TRBJ1-1 for the parts outside the CDR3, the full variable domain is DTGVSQNPRHKITKRGQNVTFRCDPISEHNRLYWYRQTLGQGPEFLTYFQNEAQLEKSRLLSDRFSAERPKGSFSTLEIQRTEQGDSAMYLCASSSLTVNTEAFFGQGTRLTVV.